Listed here are 3 T cell receptor beta chains from one sample, sequenced in a study of OX40 agonist ivuxolimab in advanced cancers. The data were produced by immunoSEQ multiplex PCR, yet TCRdb's version contains in-frame clones alone and is incomplete. The sample lists approximately 50,000 clones; over 90% were seen once. This specimen consisted of CD4+ or CD8+ T cells sorted from blood, obtained in a trial of the OX40 agonist ivuxolimab. Receptors were obtained from an adult with an advanced solid tumor such as melanoma, head and neck, liver or kidney cancer.

The rearrangement links TRBV7-9 to TRBJ2-7, with a possible D match to TRBD1 (6 bases). Per the germline V gene, CDR1 is SEHNR and CDR2 is FQNEAQ (reference sequence). V was clipped by 1 base and J by 3 bases, with 13 bases between them. The CDR3 is made up of 15 amino acids. CDR3 sequence: CASSLESDRHYEQYF. Here the CDR3 DNA reads TGTGCCAGCAGCTTAGAGTCGGACAGACACTACGAGCAGTACTTC.

This chain joins TRBV13 and TRBJ2-1; D may be TRBD1 or TRBD2 (5 bases each). V was pared by 5 bases and J by 7 bases, with 9 bases between. The germline CDR1 and CDR2 sequences are PRHDT and FYEKMQ (reference sequence). There are 12 residues in the CDR3. In nucleotides, the CDR3 is TGTGCCAGCAGCAAATGGGGGAATGAGCAGTTCTTC. Translated, it gives CASSKWGNEQFF.

The CDR3 DNA is TGTGCCAGCAGCTTAGGGAGGGTCTACGAGCAGTACTTC. It specifies CASSLGRVYEQYF. J is TRBJ2-7 and V is TRBV11-2, with D tentatively TRBD2 (6 bases). Per germline, CDR1 SGHAT and CDR2 FQNNGV. The V gene lost 1 base and the J gene lost 3 bases, with 7 bases spanning the gap. The CDR3 is made up of 13 amino acids.